One and the same sample provided the 10 T cell receptor beta chains below, sequenced in a study of shared clonotypes between healthy human individuals. Sequenced by immunoSEQ multiplex PCR; TCRdb stores in-frame clones only, minus some. The repertoire holds under 2.5 million clones, with about 90% as singletons. Sequenced material: naive CD4+ T cells from PBMCs. Documented subset: CD45RA+ positively selected. Receptor source: a man between 18 and 29 years old in good health. Some clones in this sample may be carry-over from other donors' samples.

This clone turned up a few times. The chain couples TRBV4-1 to TRBJ1-2; unclear D gene. The V end was cut by 0 bases, the J end by 6 bases, with 5 bases between. Germline V gene data show CDR1 as MGHRA and CDR2 as YSYEKL. The CDR3 consists of 12 residues. The CDR3 sequence is CASSQDGHGYTF. The DNA for the CDR3 is TGCGCCAGCAGCCAAGATGGGCATGGCTACACCTTC.

The rearrangement links TRBV2 to TRBJ2-1; D gene unclear. Germline-derived CDR1 and CDR2 are SNHLY and FYNNEI. The CDR3 has 11 amino acids. The V gene lost 7 bases and the J gene lost 10 bases, with 11 bases spanning the gap. CDR3 in amino acids: CASNPSGEQFF. The CDR3 region has the DNA TGTGCCAGCAACCCGAGTGGCGAGCAGTTCTTC.

The rearrangement links TRBV11-2 to TRBJ2-5; 16 nucleotides match TRBD2. CDR3 length: 18 residues. J lost 5 bases, V lost 0 bases, and 6 bases had no gene match. The germline V gene has CDR1 SGHAT and CDR2 FQNNGV. CDR3 in amino acids: CASSLDAVGLAGGETQYF. The DNA of the CDR3 is TGTGCCAGCAGCTTAGACGCGGTGGGACTAGCGGGAGGGGAGACCCAGTACTTC.

The chain joins TRBV10-1 to TRBJ1-4, with TRBD1 identical over 7 bases. After removal of 5 bases from V and 5 bases from J, the junction contained 5 bases not matched to a gene. The CDR3 has 14 residues. Germline V lookup: CDR1 WNHNN, CDR2 SYGVQD (reference sequence). The CDR3 region is CASSKGDSNEKLFF. The CDR3 DNA reads TGCGCCAGCAGTAAAGGGGACAGCAATGAAAAACTGTTTTTT.

The chain recombines TRBV19 with TRBJ1-4; possibly TRBD1 for D (6 bases). The CDR3 runs to 18 residues. The V end was cut by 4 bases, the J end by 4 bases, with 22 bases between. Germline V lookup: CDR1 LNHDA, CDR2 SQIVND (reference sequence). The chain's CDR3 is CASSNPVGGWAFNEKLFF. The CDR3 DNA reads as TGTGCCAGTAGTAACCCCGTAGGGGGGTGGGCCTTTAATGAAAAACTGTTTTTT.

This clone was seen just once. The chain combines TRBV4-3 with TRBJ2-7; 11 bases map to TRBD2. V lost 3 bases and J lost 2; bases outside the gene matches: 9. Germline loops: CDR1 LGHNA, CDR2 YSLEER. The CDR3 length is 17 residues. The CDR3 spells CASSQGQGTSGAYEQYF. The DNA of the CDR3 is TGCGCCAGCAGCCAGGGCCAGGGGACTAGCGGTGCCTACGAGCAGTACTTC.

The chain joins TRBV18 to TRBJ1-4; a weak D match, TRBD1 (5 bases). Germline V gives CDR1 KGHSH, CDR2 LQKENI. This CDR3 is 15 amino acids long. Trimming pared 3 bases from V and 2 bases from J, leaving 10 bases between. The CDR3 DNA follows: TGTGCCAGCTCACCGAGGGGAGATACTAATGAAAAACTGTTTTTT. This sequence encodes CASSPRGDTNEKLFF.

This chain joins TRBV18 and TRBJ1-2, with a tentative D call TRBD1 (5 bases). Germline values: CDR1 KGHSH, CDR2 LQKENI. Trimming removed 2 bases from V and 8 bases from J, with 15 bases in between. The CDR3 consists of 14 residues. CDR3 sequence (DNA): TGTGCCAGCTCACCAACCGGACATCCCGAGGGCTACACCTTC. Protein: CASSPTGHPEGYTF. Filled out from reference TRBV18 and TRBJ1-2, the complete variable domain reads NAGVMQNPRHLVRRRGQEARLRCSPMKGHSHVYWYRQLPEEGLKFMVYLQKENIIDESGMPKERFSAEFPKEGPSILRIQQVVRGDSAAYFCASSPTGHPEGYTFGSGTRLTVV.

The chain combines TRBV7-9 with TRBJ2-1; D might be TRBD2 (5 bases). The CDR3 sequence is 19 residues long. The V and J ends lost 6 bases and 1 base respectively, with 25 bases between them. Germline loops: CDR1 SEHNR, CDR2 FQNEAQ (reference sequence). The chain's CDR3 is CASSYKTGVPPSSYNEQFF. The CDR3 nucleotides read TGTGCCAGCAGTTACAAAACCGGGGTTCCCCCCTCTTCCTACAATGAGCAGTTCTTC.

J is TRBJ2-1 and V is TRBV10-1, with D possibly TRBD2 on 5 matching bases. The CDR3 runs 15 residues. Between the trimmed V and J ends, which lost 2 bases and 8 bases, there was a span of 16 bases. Looked up from germline, CDR1 is WNHNN and CDR2 is SYGVQD (reference sequence). The CDR3, as DNA: TGCGCCAGCAGTGAGATTATGGCCGAGGGTCATGAGCAGTTCTTC. It is translated as CASSEIMAEGHEQFF.